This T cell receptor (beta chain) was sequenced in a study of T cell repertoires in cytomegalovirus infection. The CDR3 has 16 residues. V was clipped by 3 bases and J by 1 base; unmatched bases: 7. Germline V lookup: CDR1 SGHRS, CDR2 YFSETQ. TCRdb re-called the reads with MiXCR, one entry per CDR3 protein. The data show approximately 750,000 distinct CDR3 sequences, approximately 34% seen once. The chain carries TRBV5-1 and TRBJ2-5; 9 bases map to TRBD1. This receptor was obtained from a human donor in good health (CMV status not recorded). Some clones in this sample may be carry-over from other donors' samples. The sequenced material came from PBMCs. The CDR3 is CASSWGGQGPQETQYF. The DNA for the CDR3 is TGCGCCAGCAGCTGGGGGGGACAGGGACCCCAAGAGACCCAGTACTTC.